Given below is one T cell receptor (beta chain) in context. Method: immunoSEQ multiplex PCR; TCRdb's copy keeps in-frame clones and lacks some. Here the sample spans about 17,000 clones, around 90% being singletons. This specimen comes from a study of PD-1 blockade in classical Hodgkin lymphoma. The time point here: newly diagnosed, previously untreated cHL patient sample. Per the germline V gene, CDR1 is MNHEY and CDR2 is SMNVEV (reference sequence). There are 16 residues in the CDR3. V lost 4 bases, J lost 6 bases, and 9 bases stayed unmatched. Sequenced input: peripheral blood mononuclear cells (PBMCs). This clonotype was sampled from a human donor with classical Hodgkin lymphoma. The chain combines TRBV27 with TRBJ2-2; TRBD2 matches 9 bases. The CDR3 loop reads CASSSQREVGAGELFF. The CDR3 coding sequence is TGTGCCAGCAGTTCCCAGCGGGAGGTTGGCGCCGGGGAGCTGTTTTTT.